This T cell receptor (beta chain) was identified during a study of radiotherapy plus CTLA-4 blockade in lung cancer. Study-level background: Objective responses occurred in 18% of patients; 25% to 40% had disease control.

Treatment of patients with chemo-refractory metastatic non-small-cell lung cancer consisted of focal radiation plus CTLA-4 blockade with ipilimumab. Data came from immunoSEQ multiplex PCR; TCRdb stores just in-frame clones and leaves some out. The sample has some 110,000 clones, nearly 80% seen once. The study, taken as a whole, reports: Interferon-beta, together with early blood T cell clone dynamics, reportedly best predicted response. Blood TCR clones of tumor origin expanded after radiotherapy plus ipilimumab.

As to this clone: Its antigen is undetermined.

Sequenced here: peripheral blood, sampled from a patient treated with radiotherapy plus ipilimumab. This receptor was identified in a human donor with non-small cell lung cancer who had a partial response to radiotherapy plus ipilimumab.

CDR3: CASSVTTGPDGEQYF. The DNA for the CDR3 is TGTGCCAGCAGCGTTACGACAGGGCCCGACGGCGAGCAGTACTTC. The chain joins TRBV9 to TRBJ2-7; 7 bases agree with TRBD1. The germline gives CDR1 SGDLS, CDR2 YYNGEE. The CDR3 totals 15 residues. Trimming removed 2 bases from V and 6 bases from J; junction bases left unmatched: 11.